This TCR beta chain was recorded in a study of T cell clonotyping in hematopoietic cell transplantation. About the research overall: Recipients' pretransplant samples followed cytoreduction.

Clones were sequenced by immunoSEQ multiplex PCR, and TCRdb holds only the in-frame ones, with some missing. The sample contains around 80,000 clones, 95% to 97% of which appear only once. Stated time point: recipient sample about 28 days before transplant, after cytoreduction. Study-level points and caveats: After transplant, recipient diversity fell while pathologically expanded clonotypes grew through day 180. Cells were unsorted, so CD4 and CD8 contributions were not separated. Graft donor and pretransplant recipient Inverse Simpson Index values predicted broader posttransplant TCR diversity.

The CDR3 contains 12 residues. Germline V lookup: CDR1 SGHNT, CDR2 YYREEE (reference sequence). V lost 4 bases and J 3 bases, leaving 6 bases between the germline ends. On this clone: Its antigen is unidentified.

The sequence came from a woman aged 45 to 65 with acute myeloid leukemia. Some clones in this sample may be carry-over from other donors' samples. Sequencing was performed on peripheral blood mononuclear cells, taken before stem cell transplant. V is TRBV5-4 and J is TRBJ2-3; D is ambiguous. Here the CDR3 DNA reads TGTGCCAGCAGCGCCGCGACAGATACGCAGTATTTT. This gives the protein CASSAATDTQYF.